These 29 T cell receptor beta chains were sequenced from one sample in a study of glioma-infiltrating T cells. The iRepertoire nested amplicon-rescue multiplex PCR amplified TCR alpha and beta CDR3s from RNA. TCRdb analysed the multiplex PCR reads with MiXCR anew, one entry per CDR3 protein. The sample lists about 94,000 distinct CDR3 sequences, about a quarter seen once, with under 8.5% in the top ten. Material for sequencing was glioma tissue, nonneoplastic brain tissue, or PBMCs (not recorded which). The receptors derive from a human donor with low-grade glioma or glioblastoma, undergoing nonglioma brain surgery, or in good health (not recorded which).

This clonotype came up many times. Written as DNA, the CDR3 is TGTGCCAGCAGTTACGTTTGGCAGCGATACGAGCAGTACTTC. Amino acid sequence: CASSYVWQRYEQYF. The gene calls are TRBV6-5 and TRBJ2-7; no clear D. The CDR3 consists of 14 residues. Germline V gene sequence: CDR1 MNHEY, CDR2 SVGAGI. With 2 bases removed from V and 4 bases from J, the gap between germline ends came to 12 bases.

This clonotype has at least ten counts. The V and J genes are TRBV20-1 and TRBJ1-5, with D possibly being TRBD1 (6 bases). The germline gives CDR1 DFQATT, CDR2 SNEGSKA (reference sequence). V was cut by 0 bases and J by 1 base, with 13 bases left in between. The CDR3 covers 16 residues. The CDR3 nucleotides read TGCAGTGCTAGAGATGTCAGGCAGGGGAGCAATCAGCCCCAGCATTTT. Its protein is CSARDVRQGSNQPQHF.

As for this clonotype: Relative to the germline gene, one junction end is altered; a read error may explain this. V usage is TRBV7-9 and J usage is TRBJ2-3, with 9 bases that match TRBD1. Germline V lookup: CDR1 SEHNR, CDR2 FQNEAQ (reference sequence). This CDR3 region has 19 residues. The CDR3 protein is CASSNGRWRQGEIGDAQYF. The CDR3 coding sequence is TGTGCCAGCAGCAACGGACGGTGGAGACAGGGGGAGATAGGAGATGCGCAGTATTTT. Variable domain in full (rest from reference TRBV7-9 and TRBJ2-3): DTGVSQNPRHKITKRGQNVTFRCDPISEHNRLYWYRQTLGQGPEFLTYFQNEAQLEKSRLLSDRFSAERPKGSFSTLEIQRTEQGDSAMYLCASSNGRWRQGEIGDAQYFGPGTRLTVL.

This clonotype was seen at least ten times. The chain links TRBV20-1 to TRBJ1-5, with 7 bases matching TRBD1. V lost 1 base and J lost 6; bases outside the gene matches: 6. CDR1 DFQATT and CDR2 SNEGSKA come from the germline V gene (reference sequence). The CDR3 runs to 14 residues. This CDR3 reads CSARGGQGGQPQHF. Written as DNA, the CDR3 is TGCAGTGCTAGAGGTGGGCAGGGGGGTCAGCCCCAGCATTTT.

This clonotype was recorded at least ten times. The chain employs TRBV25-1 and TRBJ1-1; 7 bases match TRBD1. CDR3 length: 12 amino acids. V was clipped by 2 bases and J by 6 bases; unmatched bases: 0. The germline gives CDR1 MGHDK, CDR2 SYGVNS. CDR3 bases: TGTGCCAGCAGTGAAAGGGGGCCTGAAGCTTTCTTT. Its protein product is CASSERGPEAFF.

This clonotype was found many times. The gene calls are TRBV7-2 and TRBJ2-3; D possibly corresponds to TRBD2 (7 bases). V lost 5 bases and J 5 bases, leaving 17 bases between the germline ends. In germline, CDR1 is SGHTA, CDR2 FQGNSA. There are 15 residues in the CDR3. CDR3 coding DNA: TGTGCCAGCAGCGGGGGCCGGGCGGGGGTAGATACGCAGTATTTT. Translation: CASSGGRAGVDTQYF.

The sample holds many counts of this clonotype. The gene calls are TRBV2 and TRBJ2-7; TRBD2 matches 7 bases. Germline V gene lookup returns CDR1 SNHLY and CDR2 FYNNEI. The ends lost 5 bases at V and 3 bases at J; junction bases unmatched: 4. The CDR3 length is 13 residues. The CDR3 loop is CASSNLAGYEQYF. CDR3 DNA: TGTGCCAGCAGTAATTTAGCGGGCTACGAGCAGTACTTC. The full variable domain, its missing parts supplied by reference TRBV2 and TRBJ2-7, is EPEVTQTPSHQVTQMGQEVILRCVPISNHLYFYWYRQILGQKVEFLVSFYNNEISEKSEIFDDQFSVERPDGSNFTLKIRSTKLEDSAMYFCASSNLAGYEQYFGPGTRLTVT.

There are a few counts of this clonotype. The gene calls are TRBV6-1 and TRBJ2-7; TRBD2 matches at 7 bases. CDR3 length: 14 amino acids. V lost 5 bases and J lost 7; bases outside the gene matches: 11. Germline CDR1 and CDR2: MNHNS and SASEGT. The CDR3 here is CASSPLAPPGEQYF. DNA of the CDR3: TGTGCCAGCAGTCCACTAGCGCCCCCCGGGGAGCAGTACTTC.

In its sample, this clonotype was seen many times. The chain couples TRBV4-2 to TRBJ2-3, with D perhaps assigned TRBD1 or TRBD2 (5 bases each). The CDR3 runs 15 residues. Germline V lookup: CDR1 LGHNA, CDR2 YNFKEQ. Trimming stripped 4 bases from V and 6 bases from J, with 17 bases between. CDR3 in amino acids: CASSPRDPLRDTQYF. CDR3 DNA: TGTGCCAGCAGCCCCCGGGACCCTCTTCGGGATACGCAGTATTTT.

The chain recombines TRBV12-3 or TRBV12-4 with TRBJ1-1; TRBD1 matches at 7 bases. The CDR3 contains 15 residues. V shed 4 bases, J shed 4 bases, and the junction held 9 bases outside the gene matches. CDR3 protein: CASSSQTGLFTEAFF. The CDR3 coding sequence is TGTGCCAGCAGTTCGCAGACAGGGTTATTCACTGAAGCTTTCTTT.

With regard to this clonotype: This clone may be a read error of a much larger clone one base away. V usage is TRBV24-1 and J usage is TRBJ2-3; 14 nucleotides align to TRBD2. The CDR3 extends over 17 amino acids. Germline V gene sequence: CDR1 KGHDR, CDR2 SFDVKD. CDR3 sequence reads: CATSDRTSGRNTGTQYF. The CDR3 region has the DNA TGTGCCACCAGTGATCGGACTAGCGGGAGGAACACAGGTACGCAGTATTTT.

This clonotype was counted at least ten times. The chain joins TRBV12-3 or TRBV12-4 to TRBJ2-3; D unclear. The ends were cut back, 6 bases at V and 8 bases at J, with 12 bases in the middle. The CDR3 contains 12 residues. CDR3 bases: TGTGCCAGCAGGGGTGCCCTTGGTACGCAGTATTTT. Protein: CASRGALGTQYF.

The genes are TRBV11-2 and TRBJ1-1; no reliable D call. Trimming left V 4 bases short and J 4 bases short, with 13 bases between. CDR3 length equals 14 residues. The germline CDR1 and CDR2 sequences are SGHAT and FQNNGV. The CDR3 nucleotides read TGTGCCAGCAGCTCGGATTATCTCGTCACTGAAGCTTTCTTT. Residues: CASSSDYLVTEAFF.

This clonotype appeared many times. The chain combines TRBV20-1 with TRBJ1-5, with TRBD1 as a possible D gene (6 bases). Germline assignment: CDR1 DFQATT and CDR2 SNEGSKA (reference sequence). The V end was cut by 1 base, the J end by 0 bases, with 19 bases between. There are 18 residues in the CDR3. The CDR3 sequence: CSARGPTGRLYSNQPQHF. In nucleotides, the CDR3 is TGCAGTGCTAGAGGTCCGACAGGTCGACTCTATAGCAATCAGCCCCAGCATTTT.

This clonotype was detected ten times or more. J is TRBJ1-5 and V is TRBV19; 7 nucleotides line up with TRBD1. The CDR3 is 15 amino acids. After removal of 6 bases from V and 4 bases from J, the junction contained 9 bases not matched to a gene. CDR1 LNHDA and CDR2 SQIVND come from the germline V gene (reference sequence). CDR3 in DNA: TGTGCCAGTAGCCGATCCCGGGACAGTAATCAGCCCCAGCATTTT. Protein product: CASSRSRDSNQPQHF.

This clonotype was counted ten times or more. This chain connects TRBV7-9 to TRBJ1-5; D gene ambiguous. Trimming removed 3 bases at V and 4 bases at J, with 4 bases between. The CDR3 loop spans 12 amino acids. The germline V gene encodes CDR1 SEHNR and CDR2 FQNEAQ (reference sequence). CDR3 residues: CASSFGNQPQHF. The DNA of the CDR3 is TGTGCCAGCAGCTTCGGGAATCAGCCCCAGCATTTT.

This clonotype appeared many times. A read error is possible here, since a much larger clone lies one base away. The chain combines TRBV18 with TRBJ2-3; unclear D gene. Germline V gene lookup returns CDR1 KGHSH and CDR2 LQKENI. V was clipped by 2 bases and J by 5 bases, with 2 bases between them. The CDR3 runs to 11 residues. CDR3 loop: CASSPEDTQYF. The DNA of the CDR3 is TGTGCCAGCTCACCAGAAGATACGCAGTATTTT.

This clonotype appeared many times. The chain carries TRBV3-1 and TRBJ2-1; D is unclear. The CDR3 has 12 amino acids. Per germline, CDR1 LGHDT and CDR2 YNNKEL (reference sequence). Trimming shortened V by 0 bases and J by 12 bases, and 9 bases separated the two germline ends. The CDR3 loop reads CASSQDITRQFF. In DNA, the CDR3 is TGTGCCAGCAGCCAAGATATTACCCGGCAGTTCTTC.

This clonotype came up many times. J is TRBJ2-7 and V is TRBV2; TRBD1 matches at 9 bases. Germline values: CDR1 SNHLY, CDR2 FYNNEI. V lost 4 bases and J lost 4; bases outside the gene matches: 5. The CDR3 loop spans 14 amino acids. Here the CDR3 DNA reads TGTGCCAGCAGTGGACAGGGGGTTCCATACGAGCAGTACTTC. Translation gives CASSGQGVPYEQYF.

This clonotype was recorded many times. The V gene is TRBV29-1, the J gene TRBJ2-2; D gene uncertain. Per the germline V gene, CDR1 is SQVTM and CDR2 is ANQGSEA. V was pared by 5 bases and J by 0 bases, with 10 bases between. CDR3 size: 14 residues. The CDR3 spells CSVSHRTNTGELFF. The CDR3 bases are TGCAGCGTTTCTCACCGTACGAACACCGGGGAGCTGTTTTTT.

The CDR3 DNA reads as TGCAGCGTTGAAGATCTTAGGACTAGCGCCCCTAATGAGCAGTTCTTC. Translation: CSVEDLRTSAPNEQFF. The rearrangement uses TRBV29-1 and TRBJ2-1, with 9 bases aligning to TRBD2. The CDR3 covers 16 residues. The V and J ends lost 0 bases and 7 bases, in that order; junction bases with no gene match: 10. Germline CDR1 SQVTM, CDR2 ANQGSEA.

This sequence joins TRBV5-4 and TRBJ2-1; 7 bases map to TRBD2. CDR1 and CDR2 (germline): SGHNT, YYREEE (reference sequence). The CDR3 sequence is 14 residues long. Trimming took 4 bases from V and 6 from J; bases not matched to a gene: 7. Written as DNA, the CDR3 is TGTGCCAGCAGCCTGCAGCGGGGATTCAATGAGCAGTTCTTC. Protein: CASSLQRGFNEQFF.

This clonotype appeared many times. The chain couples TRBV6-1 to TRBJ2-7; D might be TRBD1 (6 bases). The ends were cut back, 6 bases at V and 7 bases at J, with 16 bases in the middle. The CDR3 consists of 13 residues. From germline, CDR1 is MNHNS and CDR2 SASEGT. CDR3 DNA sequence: TGTGCCAGCAGGAGACCAGGGGTGAATGAGCAGTACTTC. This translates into CASRRPGVNEQYF.

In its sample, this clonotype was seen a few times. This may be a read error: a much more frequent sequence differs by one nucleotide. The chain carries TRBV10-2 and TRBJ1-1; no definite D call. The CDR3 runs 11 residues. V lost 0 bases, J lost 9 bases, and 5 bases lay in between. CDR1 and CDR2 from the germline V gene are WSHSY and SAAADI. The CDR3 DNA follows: TGCGCCAGCAGTGAGTCGAAAAAAGCTTTCTTT. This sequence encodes CASSESKKAFF.

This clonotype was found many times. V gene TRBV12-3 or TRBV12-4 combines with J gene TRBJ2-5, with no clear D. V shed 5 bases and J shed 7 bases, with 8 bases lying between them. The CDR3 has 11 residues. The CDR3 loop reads CASSPDGTQYF. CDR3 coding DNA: TGTGCCAGCAGTCCTGACGGGACCCAGTACTTC.

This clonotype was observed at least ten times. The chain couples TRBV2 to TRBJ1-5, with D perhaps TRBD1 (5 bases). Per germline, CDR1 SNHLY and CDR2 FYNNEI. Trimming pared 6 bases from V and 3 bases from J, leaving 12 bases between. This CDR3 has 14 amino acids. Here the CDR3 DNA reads TGTGCCAGCAGCACCTACAGGATCAATCAGCCCCAGCATTTT. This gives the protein CASSTYRINQPQHF.

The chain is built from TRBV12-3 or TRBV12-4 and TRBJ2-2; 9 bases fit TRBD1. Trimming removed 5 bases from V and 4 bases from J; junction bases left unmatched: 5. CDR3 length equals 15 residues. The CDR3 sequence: CASSPRQGGTGELFF. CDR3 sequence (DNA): TGTGCCAGCAGTCCACGACAGGGGGGCACCGGGGAGCTGTTTTTT.

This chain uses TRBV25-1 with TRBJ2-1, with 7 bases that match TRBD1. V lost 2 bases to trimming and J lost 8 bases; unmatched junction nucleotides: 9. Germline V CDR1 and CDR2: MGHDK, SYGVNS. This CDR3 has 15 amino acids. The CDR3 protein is CASSEQQGLWDEQFF. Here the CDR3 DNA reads TGTGCCAGCAGTGAACAACAGGGGCTGTGGGATGAGCAGTTCTTC.

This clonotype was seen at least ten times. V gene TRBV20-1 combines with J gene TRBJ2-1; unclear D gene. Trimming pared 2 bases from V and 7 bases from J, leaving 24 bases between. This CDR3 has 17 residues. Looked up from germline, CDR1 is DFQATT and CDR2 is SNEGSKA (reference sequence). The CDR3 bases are TGCAGTGCTAGACCCCCCCTTGGGCGTTCCCTCCTTAATGAGCAGTTCTTC. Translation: CSARPPLGRSLLNEQFF.